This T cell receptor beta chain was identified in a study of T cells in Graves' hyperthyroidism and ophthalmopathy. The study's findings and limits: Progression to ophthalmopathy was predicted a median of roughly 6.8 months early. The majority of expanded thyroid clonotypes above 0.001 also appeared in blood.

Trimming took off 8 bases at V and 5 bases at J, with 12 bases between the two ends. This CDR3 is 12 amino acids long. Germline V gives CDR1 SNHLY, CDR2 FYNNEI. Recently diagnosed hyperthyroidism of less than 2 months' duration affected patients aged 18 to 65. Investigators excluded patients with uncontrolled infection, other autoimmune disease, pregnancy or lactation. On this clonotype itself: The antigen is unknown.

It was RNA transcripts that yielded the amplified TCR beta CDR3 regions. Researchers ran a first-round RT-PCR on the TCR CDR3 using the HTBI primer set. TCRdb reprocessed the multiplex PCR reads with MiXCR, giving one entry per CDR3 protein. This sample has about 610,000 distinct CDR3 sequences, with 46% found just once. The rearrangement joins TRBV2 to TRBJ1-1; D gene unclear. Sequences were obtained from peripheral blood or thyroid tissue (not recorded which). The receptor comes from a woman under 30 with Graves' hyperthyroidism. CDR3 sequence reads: CASVVGSTEAFF. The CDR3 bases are TGTGCCAGCGTTGTGGGGTCGACTGAAGCTTTCTTT.